These 15 T cell receptor beta chains came from one sample sequenced in a study of cytomegalovirus exposure and HLA in healthy donors. 13 Jbeta primers and 60 Vbeta primers were used for the PCR. The table came from immunoSEQ multiplex PCR; TCRdb's copy has only in-frame clones and leaves some out. The top ten clones hold 2% to 2.5% of a sample with roughly 200,000 clones, 70% to 80% of them seen once. Sequenced sample: PBMCs. The receptors were gathered from a man aged 55 to 70 in good health and CMV-seronegative.

The DNA of the CDR3 is TGTGCCAGTAGCACCGCGGGGGGGTTTAGCTATGGCTACACCTTC. Its protein is CASSTAGGFSYGYTF. This chain joins TRBV19 and TRBJ1-2, with a weak D call TRBD1 (5 bases). Trimming pared 6 bases from V and 4 bases from J, leaving 18 bases between. The germline V gene encodes CDR1 LNHDA and CDR2 SQIVND (reference sequence). CDR3 size: 15 residues.

The chain links TRBV4-1 to TRBJ2-5, with 7 bases that match TRBD1. TRBJ2-7 matches the DNA end more closely, so the J call is doubtful. This CDR3 has 14 amino acids. Germline CDR1 and CDR2: MGHRA and YSYEKL. The CDR3 is CASSLNRGNGEQYF. CDR3 sequence (DNA): TGCGCCAGCAGCCTGAACAGGGGCAACGGCGAGCAGTACTTC.

The V gene is TRBV10-2, the J gene TRBJ2-1, with TRBD2 matching 7 bases. Germline V gene data show CDR1 as WSHSY and CDR2 as SAAADI. There are 17 residues in the CDR3. Trimming removed 7 bases from V and 2 bases from J; junction bases left unmatched: 14. CDR3 nucleotide sequence: TGCGCCAGCAAACAGCCGCTCGAGCGGGGCCCCTACAATGAGCAGTTCTTC. As protein: CASKQPLERGPYNEQFF.

This clone has only one observation. The V and J genes are TRBV4-2 and TRBJ2-1; 9 bases map to TRBD2. With V trimmed by 1 base and J by 6 bases, 4 bases remained unmatched. The CDR3 runs to 15 residues. CDR1 and CDR2 from the germline V gene are LGHNA and YNFKEQ. This CDR3 reads CASSQGSGSSNEQFF. Here the CDR3 DNA reads TGTGCCAGCAGCCAAGGTAGCGGGAGCTCCAATGAGCAGTTCTTC.

The rearrangement joins TRBV5-1 to TRBJ1-2, with 7 bases fitting TRBD1. The V gene end was trimmed by 4 bases and the J gene end by 2 bases; junction bases not matched to a gene: 8. The CDR3 is 15 amino acids. CDR1 is SGHRS and CDR2 is YFSETQ in the germline V gene. CDR3 nucleotide sequence: TGCGCCAGCAGCACAAGGACAGGAACAAACTATGGCTACACCTTC. Its protein product is CASSTRTGTNYGYTF.

This clone appeared a few times. The chain carries TRBV28 and TRBJ2-7; 7 bases are a match to TRBD1. The germline gives CDR1 MDHEN, CDR2 SYDVKM. The CDR3 extends over 16 amino acids. The junction had 16 bases not matched to a gene; V was cut back by 10 bases and J by 1 base. The chain's CDR3 is CAIATGPTLVSYEQYF. The CDR3 DNA follows: TGTGCCATAGCGACAGGGCCGACGTTAGTTTCCTACGAGCAGTACTTC.

The V and J genes are TRBV19 and TRBJ1-3; no clear D gene. This CDR3 region has 12 residues. Germline values: CDR1 LNHDA, CDR2 SQIVND (reference sequence). V lost 8 bases and J lost 8, with 13 bases in between. The CDR3 sequence: CASSPGSDTIYF. The CDR3 bases are TGTGCCAGTTCCCCGGGTTCAGACACCATATATTTT. Supplemented by reference TRBV19 and TRBJ1-3, the full variable domain reads DGGITQSPKYLFRKEGQNVTLSCEQNLNHDAMYWYRQDPGQGLRLIYYSQIVNDFQKGDIAEGYSVSREKKESFPLTVTSAQKNPTAFYLCASSPGSDTIYFGEGSWLTVV.

The J gene is TRBJ1-4, the V gene TRBV6-1; TRBD1 is a possible D gene (6 bases). Deletions cut 3 bases from V and 1 base from J, with 9 bases between. This CDR3 spans 15 amino acids. Per germline, CDR1 MNHNS and CDR2 SASEGT. The CDR3, as DNA: TGTGCCAGCAGTGATACAGGGTTAACTAATGAAAAACTGTTTTTT. Protein sequence: CASSDTGLTNEKLFF.

This clone was seen only a few times. The gene calls are TRBV6-1 and TRBJ2-7; 9 nucleotides agree with TRBD1. This CDR3 is built from 18 residues. Germline lookup yields CDR1 MNHNS and CDR2 SASEGT. With V trimmed by 0 bases and J by 0 bases, 9 bases remained unmatched. The CDR3 is CASSEAHYGTGSSYEQYF. For the CDR3, the DNA is TGTGCCAGCAGTGAAGCGCACTATGGGACAGGGAGCTCCTACGAGCAGTACTTC.

Details on this clone: One junction end does not reproduce the germline sequence, and a read error may be involved. The J gene is TRBJ1-5, the V gene TRBV27, with D possibly being TRBD1 (6 bases). This CDR3 has 13 residues. The germline V gene has CDR1 MNHEY and CDR2 SMNVEV (reference sequence). The CDR3 sequence: CASSGQINQPQNF. Here the CDR3 DNA reads TGTGCCAGCAGTGGACAGATCAATCAGCCCCAGAATTTT.

The table lists this clone with a count of one. The chain employs TRBV2 and TRBJ2-7; D perhaps matches TRBD2 (5 bases). The V and J ends lost 6 bases and 5 bases respectively, with 11 bases between them. This CDR3 comprises 12 residues. Germline V gene lookup returns CDR1 SNHLY and CDR2 FYNNEI. The CDR3 region has the DNA TGTGCCAGCAGACCTTTCGGGGACGAGCAGTACTTC. This translates into CASRPFGDEQYF. Drawing the rest from reference TRBV2 and TRBJ2-7, the complete variable domain is EPEVTQTPSHQVTQMGQEVILRCVPISNHLYFYWYRQILGQKVEFLVSFYNNEISEKSEIFDDQFSVERPDGSNFTLKIRSTKLEDSAMYFCASRPFGDEQYFGPGTRLTVT.

This clone occurred once. V gene TRBV5-4 combines with J gene TRBJ2-2; 14 bases match TRBD2. Looked up from germline, CDR1 is SGHNT and CDR2 is YYREEE (reference sequence). V was clipped by 4 bases and J by 6 bases; unmatched bases: 8. This CDR3 contains 17 residues. The CDR3: CASSTGLAGAFAGELFF. CDR3 nucleotide sequence: TGTGCCAGCAGCACGGGACTAGCGGGGGCTTTTGCCGGGGAGCTGTTTTTT. Drawing the rest from reference TRBV5-4 and TRBJ2-2, the complete variable domain is ETGVTQSPTHLIKTRGQQVTLRCSSQSGHNTVSWYQQALGQGPQFIFQYYREEENGRGNFPPRFSGLQFPNYSSELNVNALELDDSALYLCASSTGLAGAFAGELFFGEGSRLTVL.

Points on this clone: The same CDR3 also results from other DNA sequences found in this sample. This chain uses TRBV29-1 with TRBJ2-7, with D uncertain. CDR1 SQVTM and CDR2 ANQGSEA come from the germline V gene. The CDR3 runs to 10 residues. With 4 bases removed from V and 4 bases from J, the gap between germline ends came to 5 bases. The CDR3 DNA reads TGCAGCGTTGGGGCGTACGAGCAGTACTTC. It translates to CSVGAYEQYF.

This chain joins TRBV7-2 and TRBJ1-2; 7 bases are shared with TRBD1. The V gene's germline CDR1 is SGHTA and CDR2 FQGNSA. V lost 5 bases, J lost 3 bases, and 3 bases stayed unmatched. This CDR3 is built from 13 residues. CDR3 nucleotides: TGTGCCAGCAGCGAGGGGGCATACTATGGCTACACCTTC. Amino acids: CASSEGAYYGYTF.

V is TRBV19 and J is TRBJ2-6; D is possibly TRBD2 (6 bases). Germline CDR1 is LNHDA and CDR2 is SQIVND (reference sequence). The CDR3 extends over 20 amino acids. V lost 6 bases, J lost 5 bases, and 29 bases lay in between. The CDR3 DNA is TGTGCCAGTAGCAAATCTGGGGTGGACGTCGGGAGCAGGAGGGCCAACGTCCTGACTTTC. Translation gives CASSKSGVDVGSRRANVLTF.